The 9 T cell receptor beta chains below all came from one sample that was sequenced in a study of tumor T cells in aggressive B-cell lymphoma. This table comes from immunoSEQ multiplex PCR, and its TCRdb copy is limited to in-frame clones, with some not included. This table holds 9,000 or so clones, about 88% found once. The specimen sequenced was tumor tissue. The receptors were gathered from an adult with diffuse large B cell lymphoma.

The chain employs TRBV7-9 and TRBJ1-1, with a weak D call TRBD1 (6 bases). This CDR3 region has 13 residues. Trimming took 4 bases from V and 4 from J, leaving 10 bases between them. Germline V lookup: CDR1 SEHNR, CDR2 FQNEAQ (reference sequence). The CDR3 bases are TGTGCCAGCAGCTCACAGGGAGCCACTGAAGCTTTCTTT. Its protein is CASSSQGATEAFF.

About this clone itself: Within the sample, other DNA sequences also encode this same CDR3. The chain joins TRBV6-5 to TRBJ1-3, with D unclear. This CDR3 contains 15 residues. V was shortened by 0 bases and J by 4 bases, with 10 bases between the two germline ends. Germline V gene sequence: CDR1 MNHEY, CDR2 SVGAGI. CDR3 protein: CASSYSTGGGNTIYF. CDR3 in DNA: TGTGCCAGCAGTTACTCGACCGGCGGCGGAAACACCATATATTTT.

The chain couples TRBV19 to TRBJ2-1, with D perhaps TRBD2 (6 bases). Per the germline V gene, CDR1 is LNHDA and CDR2 is SQIVND (reference sequence). The CDR3 sequence is 16 residues long. The germline V and J ends were trimmed by 2 bases and 4 bases, with 15 bases remaining between them. Here the CDR3 reads CASSIIPTSRYNEQFF. CDR3 nucleotide sequence: TGTGCCAGTAGTATAATCCCCACTAGCCGGTACAATGAGCAGTTCTTC.

The chain joins TRBV19 to TRBJ2-3; 9 nucleotides align to TRBD2. There are 15 residues in the CDR3. V shed 5 bases, J shed 2 bases, and the junction held 5 bases outside the gene matches. Germline V gene lookup returns CDR1 LNHDA and CDR2 SQIVND (reference sequence). The CDR3 sequence: CASSSWTSVTDTQYF. The CDR3 coding sequence is TGTGCCAGTAGTTCCTGGACTAGCGTCACAGATACGCAGTATTTT.

V and J are TRBV28 and TRBJ1-1, with a tentative D call TRBD1 (5 bases). This CDR3 comprises 15 residues. V lost 2 bases to trimming and J lost 2 bases, with 12 bases between them. Germline V gene data show CDR1 as MDHEN and CDR2 as SYDVKM. CDR3 DNA sequence: TGTGCCAGCAGTTTACTATCCGGGGGAAACACTGAAGCTTTCTTT. Translated, it gives CASSLLSGGNTEAFF.

This chain uses TRBV4-3 with TRBJ1-5; D is unclear. Germline lookup yields CDR1 LGHNA and CDR2 YSLEER. V dropped 1 base and J dropped 2 bases, with 6 bases sitting between them. This CDR3 spans 14 amino acids. The CDR3 DNA follows: TGCGCCAGCAGCCAAGTAGAGGGCAATCAGCCCCAGCATTTT. This gives the protein CASSQVEGNQPQHF.

This sequence joins TRBV7-9 and TRBJ1-4, with unresolved D. Looked up from germline, CDR1 is SEHNR and CDR2 is FQNEAQ (reference sequence). Trimming removed 3 bases from V and 5 bases from J, with 13 bases in between. The length of the CDR3 is 15 residues. This CDR3 reads CASSLEGPLNEKLFF. The CDR3 coding sequence is TGTGCCAGCAGCTTGGAGGGCCCTCTAAATGAAAAACTGTTTTTT.

The V and J genes are TRBV5-1 and TRBJ1-1; no reliable D call. Germline assignment: CDR1 SGHRS and CDR2 YFSETQ. Trimming took off 1 base at V and 0 bases at J, with 10 bases between the two ends. The CDR3 length is 15 residues. The CDR3 coding sequence is TGCGCCAGCAGCTTGAGGCGGGGTTTGAACACTGAAGCTTTCTTT. Amino acid sequence: CASSLRRGLNTEAFF. Full variable domain (remainder filled in from reference TRBV5-1 and TRBJ1-1): KAGVTQTPRYLIKTRGQQVTLSCSPISGHRSVSWYQQTPGQGLQFLFEYFSETQRNKGNFPGRFSGRQFSNSRSEMNVSTLELGDSALYLCASSLRRGLNTEAFFGQGTRLTVV.

The chain joins TRBV16 to TRBJ2-7, with 7 bases identical to TRBD2. The germline V gene encodes CDR1 KGHSY and CDR2 FQNENV. The CDR3 is made up of 16 amino acids. V shed 2 bases, J shed 0 bases, and the junction held 7 bases outside the gene matches. The CDR3 region has the DNA TGTGCCAGCAGCCAACTGGGCGGGGGAGTCTCCTACGAGCAGTACTTC. Its protein is CASSQLGGGVSYEQYF.